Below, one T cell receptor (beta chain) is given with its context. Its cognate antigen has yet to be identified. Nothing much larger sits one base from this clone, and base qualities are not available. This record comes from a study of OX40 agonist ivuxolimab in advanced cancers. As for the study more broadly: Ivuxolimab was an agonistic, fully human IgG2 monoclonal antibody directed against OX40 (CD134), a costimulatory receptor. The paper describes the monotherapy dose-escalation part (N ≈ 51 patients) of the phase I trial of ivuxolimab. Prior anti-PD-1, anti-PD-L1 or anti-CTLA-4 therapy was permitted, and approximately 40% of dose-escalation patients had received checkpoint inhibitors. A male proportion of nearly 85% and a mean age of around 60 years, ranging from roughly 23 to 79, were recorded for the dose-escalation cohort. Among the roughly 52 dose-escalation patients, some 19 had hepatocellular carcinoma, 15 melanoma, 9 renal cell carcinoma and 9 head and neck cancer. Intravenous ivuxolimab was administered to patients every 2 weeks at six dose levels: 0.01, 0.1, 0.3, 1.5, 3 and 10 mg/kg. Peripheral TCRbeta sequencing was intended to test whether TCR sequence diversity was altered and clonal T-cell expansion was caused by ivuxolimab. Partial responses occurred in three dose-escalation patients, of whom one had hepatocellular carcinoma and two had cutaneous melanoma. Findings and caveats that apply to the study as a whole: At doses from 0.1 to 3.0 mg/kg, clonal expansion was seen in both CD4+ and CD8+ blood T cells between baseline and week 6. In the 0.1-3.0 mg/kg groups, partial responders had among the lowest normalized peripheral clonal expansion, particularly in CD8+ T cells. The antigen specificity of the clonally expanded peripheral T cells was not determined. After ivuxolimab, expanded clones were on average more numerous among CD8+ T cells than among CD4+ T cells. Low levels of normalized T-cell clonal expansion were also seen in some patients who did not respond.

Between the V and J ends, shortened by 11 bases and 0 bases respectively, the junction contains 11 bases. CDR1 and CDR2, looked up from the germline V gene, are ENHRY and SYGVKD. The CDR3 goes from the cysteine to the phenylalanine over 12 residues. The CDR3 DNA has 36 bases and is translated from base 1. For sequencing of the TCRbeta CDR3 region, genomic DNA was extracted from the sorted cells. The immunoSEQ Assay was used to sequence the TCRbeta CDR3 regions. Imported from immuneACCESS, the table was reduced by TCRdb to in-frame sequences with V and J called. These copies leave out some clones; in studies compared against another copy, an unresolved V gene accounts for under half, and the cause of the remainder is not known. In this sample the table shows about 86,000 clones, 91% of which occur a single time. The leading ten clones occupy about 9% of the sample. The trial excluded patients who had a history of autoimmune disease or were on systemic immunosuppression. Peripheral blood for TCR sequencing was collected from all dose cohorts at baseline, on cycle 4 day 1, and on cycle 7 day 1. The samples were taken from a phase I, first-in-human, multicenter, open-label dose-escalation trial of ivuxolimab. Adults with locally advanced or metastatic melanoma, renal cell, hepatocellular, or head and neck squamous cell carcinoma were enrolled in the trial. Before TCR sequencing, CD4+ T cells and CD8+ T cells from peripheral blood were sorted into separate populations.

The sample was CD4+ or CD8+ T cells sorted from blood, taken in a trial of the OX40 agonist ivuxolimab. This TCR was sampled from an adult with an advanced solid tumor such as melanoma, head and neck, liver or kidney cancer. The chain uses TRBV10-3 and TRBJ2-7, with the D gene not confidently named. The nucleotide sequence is TGTGCCTCCCTGTCGAGCTCCTACGAGCAGTACTTC. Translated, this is CASLSSSYEQYF.